The rows below give T cell receptor beta chains drawn from one sample of a study of T-cell reconstitution after alpha-beta-depleted transplantation in children. One entry per CDR3 protein results from TCRdb running MiXCR on the PCR reads. The sample holds 600,000 or so distinct CDR3 sequences; about 21% are singletons and the top ten take 13% to 15%. The specimen comprised PBMCs, mostly from graft donor cells, sampled 360 days after TCRalphabeta/CD19-depleted stem cell transplant. The receptors originated from a boy younger than two who had a stem cell transplant for acute myeloid leukemia, so the T cells may come from the graft donor. Both conserved end residues are part of each CDR3. D genes are given only for firm matches. A clone size is listed for some rows: how often the clone was seen (once, few, many), or a class if it is expanded.

TRBJ2-5 . . TRBV20-1 11 TGCAGTGCGTTAATGACTGAGACCCAGTACTTC CSALMTETQYF
TRBJ1-6 few TRBD1 TRBV28 13 TGTGCCAGCAGTACCTACAGGGGGCCACCCCTCCACTTT CASSTYRGPPLHF
TRBJ1-2 . . TRBV7-9 14 TGTGCCAGCAGCTTAGTGCGGGACATGTATGGCTACACCTTC CASSLVRDMYGYTF
TRBJ1-2 . . TRBV24-1 15 TGTGCCACCAGTGATTTGCGGGGAGGGAACTATGGCTACACCTTC CATSDLRGGNYGYTF
TRBJ2-7 many . TRBV7-2 15 TGTGCCAGCAGCTTAGGTTGGACTTCTGCCTACGAGCAGTACTTC CASSLGWTSAYEQYF
TRBJ1-5 few TRBD1 TRBV6-5 17 TGTGCCAGCAGTTCAAGACAGGGCTCCTTTAGCAATCAGCCCCAGCATTTT CASSSRQGSFSNQPQHF
TRBJ2-1 . . TRBV12-3/TRBV12-4 13 TGTGCCAGCAGATTCAACAGGCCGGGTGAGCAGTTCTTC CASRFNRPGEQFF
TRBJ2-1 . . TRBV4-1 19 TGCGCCAGCAGCCAAGTAACAGGGTTTGGTTTTAGCTCCTACAATGAGCAGTTCTTC CASSQVTGFGFSSYNEQFF
TRBJ2-7 many . TRBV5-1 15 TGCGCCAGCAGCCCGGCCGGGACCGTACCATACGAGCAGTACTTC CASSPAGTVPYEQYF
TRBJ2-5 . TRBD2 TRBV2 13 TGTGCCAGCAGTGCCGGGGGGGTAGAGACCCAGTACTTC CASSAGGVETQYF
TRBJ1-1 . . TRBV7-9 13 TGTGCCAGCAGCTTAGGAGATGGGGCTGAAGCTTTCTTT CASSLGDGAEAFF
TRBJ1-1 . . TRBV5-1 15 TGCGCCAGCAGCTTGGGGTTCATTTGGGTCACTGAAGCTTTCTTT CASSLGFIWVTEAFF
TRBJ2-5 many TRBD2 TRBV20-1 19 TGCAGTGCTAGAGACCTGACTAGCGGGGGGGGCCACCTCCAAGAGACCCAGTACTTC CSARDLTSGGGHLQETQYF
TRBJ2-1 . . TRBV6-2/TRBV6-3 13 TGTGCCAGCAGTTACTCGGACCCCAATGAGCAGTTCTTC CASSYSDPNEQFF
TRBJ2-2 . . TRBV25-1 15 TGTGCCAGCAGTGAAAACGGCTGGAGCACCGGGGAGCTGTTTTTT CASSENGWSTGELFF
TRBJ2-1 . . TRBV20-1 13 TGCAGTGCTGACCCCGGACAGACCAATGAGCAGTTCTTC CSADPGQTNEQFF
TRBJ2-3 many TRBD2 TRBV4-1 18 TGCGCCAGCAGCCCGAGTAGTAGCGGGGCCCCCTCCACAGATACGCAGTATTTT CASSPSSSGAPSTDTQYF
TRBJ2-6 few . TRBV20-1 15 TGCAGTGCTCCCAGGCAGGCCTCTGGGGCCAACGTCCTGACTTTC CSAPRQASGANVLTF
TRBJ2-3 many . TRBV12-3/TRBV12-4 12 TGTGCCAGCAACGGCAACTCAGATACGCAGTATTTT CASNGNSDTQYF
TRBJ2-1 . TRBD2 TRBV12-3/TRBV12-4 16 TGTGCCAGCAGTTTAGTCTCCGGGGGGTACACCAATGAGCAGTTCTTC CASSLVSGGYTNEQFF
TRBJ2-5 . TRBD1 TRBV30 15 TGTGCCTGGAGTGTACTGGGTGGACAGGGAGAGACCCAGTACTTC CAWSVLGGQGETQYF
TRBJ2-5 . TRBD2 TRBV10-3 17 TGTGCCATCAGTGACGCCGGGGGGAGTGGGGGACAAGAGACCCAGTACTTC CAISDAGGSGGQETQYF
TRBJ2-1 few . TRBV2 20 TGTGCCAGCAGCCCCCGGGTGATGCTCCCATTTCGCAGCTCCTACAATGAGCAGTTCTTC CASSPRVMLPFRSSYNEQFF
TRBJ1-2 few . TRBV29-1 12 TGCAGCGTTGGGCCGGGGGGCTATGGCTACACCTTC CSVGPGGYGYTF
TRBJ2-1 many . TRBV12-3/TRBV12-4 18 TGTGCCAGCAGTTTAATTGAGTCACCAACGTATCCCTACAATGAGCAGTTCTTC CASSLIESPTYPYNEQFF
TRBJ1-4 few TRBD1 TRBV20-1 18 TGCAGTGCTCCTAAGGGGACAGGTTCTTATGGGACCCTTCAAAAACTGTTTTTT CSAPKGTGSYGTLQKLFF
TRBJ1-1 few . TRBV29-1 13 TGCAGCGTTAGGTGGGAGTTGAACACTGAAGCTTTCTTT CSVRWELNTEAFF
TRBJ1-2 many TRBD1 TRBV29-1 14 TGCAGCGTTGAGTCGACAGGGTCCTACTATGGCTACACCTTC CSVESTGSYYGYTF
TRBJ2-7 many TRBD1 TRBV12-3/TRBV12-4 14 TGTGCCAGCAGAGGGACAGGCCTTACCTACGAGCAGTACTTC CASRGTGLTYEQYF
TRBJ2-1 many . TRBV4-3 12 TGCGCCAGCAGCCAAGTGGCTACAGAGCAGTTCTTC CASSQVATEQFF
TRBJ1-6 . . TRBV20-1 13 TGCAGTGCTAGACGAACAGGAGCTTCACCCCTCCACTTT CSARRTGASPLHF
TRBJ2-1 . . TRBV5-6 11 TGTGCCAGCGGGGGTGGGGGTGAGCAGTTCTTC CASGGGGEQFF
TRBJ1-1 few . TRBV6-5 14 TGTGCCAGCAGTTACGAAGGGAAGAACACTGAAGCTTTCTTT CASSYEGKNTEAFF
TRBJ2-7 . TRBD1 TRBV6-1 14 TGTGCCAGCAGTAGGGGACAGTTAAACTACGAGCAGTACTTC CASSRGQLNYEQYF
TRBJ2-3 few . TRBV29-1 14 TGCAGCGTTGGGACAGTCCCCAGGGCAGATACGCAGTATTTT CSVGTVPRADTQYF
TRBJ1-2 . . TRBV12-3/TRBV12-4 15 TGTGCCAGCAGTCCACAGAGGGGTGGGCCTAGTGGCTACACCTTC CASSPQRGGPSGYTF
TRBJ2-1 few TRBD2 TRBV20-1 12 TGCAGTGCTCCACTAGCGGGGGGGGAGCAGTTCTTC CSAPLAGGEQFF
TRBJ2-3 once . TRBV6-5 16 TGTGCCAGCAGTTACTTTAGTGTGGGTATACAATATACGCAGTATTTT CASSYFSVGIQYTQYF
TRBJ2-5 . TRBD1 TRBV10-3 11 TGTGCCAGCGGACAGGAAGAGACCCAGTACTTC CASGQEETQYF
TRBJ2-1 many . TRBV4-1 14 TGCGCCAGCCGAAATCCGGGTAGGGTCAATGAGCAGTTCTTC CASRNPGRVNEQFF
TRBJ1-5 many . TRBV5-5 15 TGTGCCAGCAGCTTGGGCCAGTTTAGCAATCAGCCCCAGCATTTT CASSLGQFSNQPQHF
TRBJ1-1 many . TRBV10-2 18 TGCGCCAGCAGTGGCCCGGGATTTGGAGGGGGGATGAACACTGAAGCTTTCTTT CASSGPGFGGGMNTEAFF
TRBJ1-2 . TRBD1 TRBV27 16 TGTGCCAGCAGCCCCGAGCGGGGACAGGCAAACTATGGCTACACCTTC CASSPERGQANYGYTF
TRBJ2-3 few TRBD2 TRBV6-5 18 TGTGCCAGCAGTATACCCACCCCGCGGGGGGGCTGCACAGATACGCAGTATTTT CASSIPTPRGGCTDTQYF
TRBJ2-6 few . TRBV12-3/TRBV12-4 14 TGTGCCAGCAGCCCTGGGGATGGGGCCAACGTCCTGACTTTC CASSPGDGANVLTF
TRBJ2-3 many . TRBV20-1 14 TGCAGTGCTAGATACGGGCCTAGCACAGATACGCAGTATTTT CSARYGPSTDTQYF
TRBJ1-6 . . TRBV12-3/TRBV12-4 14 TGTGCCAGCAGTTCCAGGGTAGTTGCCTCACCCCTCCACTTT CASSSRVVASPLHF
TRBJ2-2 many . TRBV29-1 12 TGCAGCGGGCATGGGAACACCGGGGAGCTGTTTTTT CSGHGNTGELFF
TRBJ2-3 many . TRBV24-1 17 TGTGCCACCAGTGATCCATATCAGGGGAGCAACGCAGATACGCAGTATTTT CATSDPYQGSNADTQYF
TRBJ2-6 . . TRBV6-2/TRBV6-3 17 TGTGCCAGCAGTTACCCTGCAGGTAGCTCTGGGGCCAACGTCCTGACTTTC CASSYPAGSSGANVLTF
TRBJ2-5 few . TRBV14 13 TGTGCCAGCAGCCAATACAGGCGAGAGACCCAGTACTTC CASSQYRRETQYF
TRBJ2-5 many . TRBV9 14 TGTGCCAGCAGCGTGACAGGGAGGAAAGAGACCCAGTACTTC CASSVTGRKETQYF
TRBJ2-5 many TRBD1 TRBV20-1 13 TGCAGTGCGCGGGACAGGGCTCCAGAGACCCAGTACTTC CSARDRAPETQYF
TRBJ2-3 many TRBD1 TRBV7-9 14 TGTGCCAGCAGCAGGACAGGGGTCACAGATACGCAGTATTTT CASSRTGVTDTQYF
TRBJ1-1 . . TRBV11-2 13 TGTGCCACCGGACACCCGGGCGGCACTGAAGCTTTCTTT CATGHPGGTEAFF
TRBJ1-2 . TRBD1 TRBV12-3/TRBV12-4 15 TGTGCCAGCAGTTTTAGGCCCACAGGGGGCTATGGCTACACCTTC CASSFRPTGGYGYTF
TRBJ1-5 few . TRBV6-5 15 TGTGCCAGCAGTTACTCAGATACGGGCAATCAGCCCCAGCATTTT CASSYSDTGNQPQHF
TRBJ2-5 . TRBD1 TRBV10-3 16 TGTGCCATCAGTGAGACCCAAATGACAGGGTGGGAGACCCAGTACTTC CAISETQMTGWETQYF